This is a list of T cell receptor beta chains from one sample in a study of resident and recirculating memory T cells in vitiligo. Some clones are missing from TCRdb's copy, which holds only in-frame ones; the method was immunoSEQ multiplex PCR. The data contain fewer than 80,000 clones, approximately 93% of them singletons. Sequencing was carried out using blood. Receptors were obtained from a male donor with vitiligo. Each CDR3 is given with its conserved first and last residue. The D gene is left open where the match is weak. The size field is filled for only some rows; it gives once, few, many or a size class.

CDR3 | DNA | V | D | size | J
CASSLAHGGRNSPLHF | TGTGCCAGCAGCTTAGCCCACGGGGGACGCAATTCACCCCTCCACTTT | TRBV7-9 | . | . | TRBJ1-6
CATSRGRTGGQETQYF | TGTGCCACCAGCAGAGGCCGAACAGGGGGTCAAGAGACCCAGTACTTC | TRBV15 | TRBD1 | . | TRBJ2-5
CASSIRAGGNTQYF | TGTGCCAGTAGTATCCGAGCGGGGGGGAATACGCAGTATTTT | TRBV19 | TRBD2 | . | TRBJ2-3
CAWSGLGLEEQYF | TGTGCCTGGAGTGGTTTAGGCCTGGAGGAGCAGTACTTC | TRBV30 | . | . | TRBJ2-7
CASRGVGAGRGETQYF | TGTGCCAGCAGGGGCGTGGGGGCTGGGAGGGGAGAGACCCAGTACTTC | TRBV27 | . | once | TRBJ2-5
CASSRVSPDTQYF | TGTGCCAGCTCCCGCGTATCCCCAGATACGCAGTATTTT | TRBV18 | . | . | TRBJ2-3
CASSQDLTDTDTQYF | TGTGCCAGCAGCCAAGATCTGACAGACACAGATACGCAGTATTTT | TRBV4-2 | . | . | TRBJ2-3
CASRSGQVLGSEAFF | TGTGCCAGCAGATCGGGACAGGTTCTTGGCTCGGAAGCTTTCTTT | TRBV28 | TRBD1 | . | TRBJ1-1
CAWSRQTGAFSGYTF | TGTGCCTGGAGCCGACAGACAGGGGCTTTCAGTGGCTACACCTTC | TRBV30 | TRBD1 | . | TRBJ1-2
CASSLRKLPGQGNTGELFF | TGTGCCAGCAGCTTACGAAAACTCCCGGGACAGGGGAACACCGGGGAGCTGTTTTTT | TRBV7-3 | TRBD1 | . | TRBJ2-2
CASSQLLRGGGPNEQFF | TGCGCCAGCAGCCAGCTCCTCAGAGGGGGGGGCCCCAATGAGCAGTTCTTC | TRBV4-3 | . | . | TRBJ2-1
CASSPGPGDGTDTQYF | TGTGCCAGCAGCCCAGGCCCAGGGGACGGCACAGATACGCAGTATTTT | TRBV6-4 | . | once | TRBJ2-3
CASSYRQGSNQPQHF | TGTGCCAGCAGTTACAGACAGGGCAGCAATCAGCCCCAGCATTTT | TRBV6-5 | TRBD1 | . | TRBJ1-5
CASNPTLSASSTDTQYF | TGTGCCAGCAACCCCACTCTTAGTGCTTCTAGCACAGATACGCAGTATTTT | TRBV27 | . | . | TRBJ2-3
CASSPGETQYF | TGTGCCAGCAGCCCCGGAGAGACCCAGTACTTC | TRBV4-2 | . | . | TRBJ2-5
CASSRKDMGFTDTQYF | TGCGCCAGCAGCCGAAAAGACATGGGTTTTACAGATACGCAGTATTTT | TRBV4-1 | . | . | TRBJ2-3
CASRPGGSYNSPLHF | TGTGCCAGTAGACCGGGGGGCTCCTATAATTCACCCCTCCACTTT | TRBV19 | . | . | TRBJ1-6
CASSIGRGLESPLHF | TGTGCCAGTAGTATAGGGAGGGGGCTGGAATCACCCCTCCACTTT | TRBV19 | TRBD1 | . | TRBJ1-6
CASSLAVVGELFF | TGTGCCAGCAGCTTAGCCGTCGTCGGGGAGCTGTTTTTT | TRBV7-9 | . | few | TRBJ2-2
CASSQDLTGNTEAFF | TGTGCCAGCAGCCAAGATTTGACGGGGAACACTGAAGCTTTCTTT | TRBV4-2 | . | few | TRBJ1-1
CASSWGQGREQYF | TGTGCCAGCAGCTGGGGACAGGGACGCGAGCAGTACTTC | TRBV7-9 | TRBD1 | . | TRBJ2-7
CASSPSQGYGYTF | TGTGCCAGCTCACCATCACAGGGGTATGGCTACACCTTC | TRBV18 | TRBD1 | . | TRBJ1-2
CASRPDRYYGYTF | TGTGCCAGCAGGCCGGACAGATATTATGGCTACACCTTC | TRBV27 | . | . | TRBJ1-2
CASSYAGYNEQFF | TGTGCCAGCAGTTACGCCGGCTACAATGAGCAGTTCTTC | TRBV7-9 | . | . | TRBJ2-1
CASSLDSISTDTQYF | TGTGCCAGCAGTCTGGACAGTATTAGCACAGATACGCAGTATTTT | TRBV2 | . | . | TRBJ2-3
CASSLESPFDILNTEAFF | TGTGCCAGCAGTTTAGAATCCCCGTTTGACATTCTGAACACTGAAGCTTTCTTT | TRBV27 | . | . | TRBJ1-1
CASSFSADRGYVEQYF | TGTGCCAGCAGCTTTTCTGCGGACAGGGGTTACGTCGAGCAGTACTTC | TRBV7-9 | TRBD1 | . | TRBJ2-7
CASSPTGQGTDTQYF | TGTGCCAGCTCACCAACTGGACAGGGCACAGATACGCAGTATTTT | TRBV18 | TRBD1 | . | TRBJ2-3
CASSLLGRQGDSPLHF | TGTGCCAGCAGCCTGTTGGGTCGTCAAGGGGATTCACCCCTCCACTTT | TRBV5-6 | . | once | TRBJ1-6
CASSYGGTPYNEQFF | TGTGCCAGCAGTTACGGAGGGACTCCCTACAATGAGCAGTTCTTC | TRBV6-5 | . | . | TRBJ2-1
CSVLTGTGSGGYTF | TGCAGCGTGCTTACCGGGACAGGGTCTGGAGGCTACACCTTC | TRBV29-1 | TRBD1 | . | TRBJ1-2
CASSYGAVDTGELFF | TGTGCCAGCAGTTACGGGGCAGTGGACACCGGGGAGCTGTTTTTT | TRBV6-5 | . | . | TRBJ2-2
CASSLSGGAGETQYF | TGTGCCAGCAGCTTAAGCGGGGGGGCCGGGGAGACCCAGTACTTC | TRBV7-2 | TRBD2 | once | TRBJ2-5
CASSDGQYNSPLHF | TGCGCCAGCAGTGACGGACAGTATAATTCACCCCTCCACTTT | TRBV10-2 | . | . | TRBJ1-6
CASSLSNSASSYEQYF | TGTGCCAGCAGTTTATCGAATTCTGCGAGCTCCTACGAGCAGTACTTC | TRBV27 | . | . | TRBJ2-7
CASSALGQGHGYTF | TGTGCCAGCAGCGCTCTGGGACAGGGACATGGCTACACCTTC | TRBV9 | TRBD1 | . | TRBJ1-2
CASSRDRLGYTF | TGTGCCAGCAGCCGGGACAGGCTCGGCTACACCTTC | TRBV11-2 | TRBD1 | . | TRBJ1-2
CASSLGGTGGEETQYF | TGCGCCAGCAGCTTGGGCGGGACAGGGGGCGAGGAGACCCAGTACTTC | TRBV5-1 | TRBD1 | . | TRBJ2-5
CASSFITNEKLFF | TGTGCCAGCAGCTTTATTACTAATGAAAAACTGTTTTTT | TRBV7-2 | . | once | TRBJ1-4
CASSSTGLSTEAFF | TGCGCCAGCAGCTCGACAGGGTTGAGCACTGAAGCTTTCTTT | TRBV5-1 | TRBD1 | . | TRBJ1-1
CASSYRFQGPPNTGELFF | TGTGCCAGCAGCTATAGATTCCAGGGGCCGCCGAACACCGGGGAGCTGTTTTTT | TRBV5-5 | . | . | TRBJ2-2
CASSLKTGTYNSPLHF | TGTGCCAGCAGTTTAAAGACAGGAACCTATAATTCACCCCTCCACTTT | TRBV28 | . | . | TRBJ1-6
CASSLLGTYEQYF | TGTGCCAGCAGCTTACTCGGTACCTACGAGCAGTACTTC | TRBV11-2 | . | . | TRBJ2-7
CASSVGQGAVGELFF | TGTGCCAGCAGCGTTGGACAGGGGGCGGTCGGGGAGCTGTTTTTT | TRBV9 | TRBD1 | . | TRBJ2-2
CASSLVLAVTDTQYF | TGTGCCAGCAGCTTAGTACTAGCGGTCACAGATACGCAGTATTTT | TRBV7-8 | TRBD2 | few | TRBJ2-3
CASGKGLATNEQFF | TGTGCCAGCGGGAAGGGACTAGCGACTAATGAGCAGTTCTTC | TRBV7-3 | TRBD2 | . | TRBJ2-1
CASSQEKAIDEQFF | TGTGCCAGCAGCCAAGAGAAAGCGATCGATGAGCAGTTCTTC | TRBV14 | . | . | TRBJ2-1
CSGDRGRGEQFF | TGCAGCGGGGACAGGGGGCGCGGTGAGCAGTTCTTC | TRBV29-1 | TRBD1 | . | TRBJ2-1
CASSVLEGAGEQYF | TGTGCCAGCAGCGTCCTAGAGGGGGCAGGGGAGCAGTACTTC | TRBV9 | TRBD1 | . | TRBJ2-7
CASSQVGGGRGEKLFF | TGCGCCAGCAGCCAAGTCGGCGGGGGGCGAGGTGAAAAACTGTTTTTT | TRBV4-1 | . | . | TRBJ1-4
CSVEGLAGEWSYNEQFF | TGCAGCGTCGAAGGGCTGGCGGGGGAGTGGTCCTACAATGAGCAGTTCTTC | TRBV29-1 | TRBD2 | once | TRBJ2-1
CASSVIGTPSYEQYF | TGTGCCAGCAGTGTCATCGGGACACCGTCCTACGAGCAGTACTTC | TRBV6-5 | . | . | TRBJ2-7
CASSPMTGASNEQFF | TGTGCCAGCAGCCCAATGACAGGGGCTAGTAATGAGCAGTTCTTC | TRBV7-9 | TRBD1 | . | TRBJ2-1
CASSGQGQETQYF | TGTGCCAGCAGCGGACAGGGGCAGGAGACCCAGTACTTC | TRBV9 | TRBD1 | once | TRBJ2-5
CASSSSSTDTQYF | TGCGCCAGCAGCTCTTCTAGCACAGATACGCAGTATTTT | TRBV5-1 | . | . | TRBJ2-3
CASSLEGTGGSNQPQHF | TGTGCCAGCAGCTTGGAGGGGACAGGGGGAAGCAATCAGCCCCAGCATTTT | TRBV5-6 | TRBD1 | . | TRBJ1-5